The 27 T cell receptor beta chains below were found in one sample sequenced in a study of cytomegalovirus exposure and HLA in healthy donors. Use of 60 Vbeta and 13 Jbeta primers characterized the PCR. The repertoire was sequenced with immunoSEQ multiplex PCR; TCRdb's copy has only in-frame clones and lacks some. The sample yields about 91,000 clones, over 80% seen once. The sample taken for sequencing was PBMCs. The receptor set was obtained from a man younger than 35 in good health and CMV-seronegative.

A few counts support this clone. J is TRBJ2-7 and V is TRBV6-1; D perhaps matches TRBD1 (6 bases). The V gene's germline CDR1 is MNHNS and CDR2 SASEGT. The CDR3 totals 18 residues. V lost 0 bases and J lost 4, with 22 bases in between. Here the CDR3 DNA reads TGTGCCAGCAGTGAAGCGCTACAGGGCCACGATGGCGGGTACGAGCAGTACTTC. Translating gives CASSEALQGHDGGYEQYF.

A few counts support this clone. The V call is TRBV1, the J call TRBJ2-1; TRBD2, the table's D call, was not compared with the DNA. TRBV1 is annotated as a pseudogene. The CDR3 consists of 23 residues. The CDR3: CTSSRSGTSGRPRKPSSYNEQFF. CDR3 DNA sequence: TGCACCAGCAGCCGAAGCGGGACTAGCGGGAGGCCCAGAAAACCGAGCTCCTACAATGAGCAGTTCTTC.

The V call is TRBV5-1, the J call TRBJ1-1; D may be TRBD1 (5 bases). From germline, CDR1 is SGHRS and CDR2 YFSETQ. V lost 3 bases, J lost 0 bases, and 12 bases lay in between. The CDR3 length is 15 residues. The CDR3 DNA is TGCGCCAGCAGCTGGACGGTAGGGGTGAACACTGAAGCTTTCTTT. Encoded protein: CASSWTVGVNTEAFF.

This chain connects TRBV5-1 to TRBJ1-1; 9 nucleotides align to TRBD1. Germline-derived CDR1 and CDR2 are SGHRS and YFSETQ. CDR3 size: 16 residues. Unmatched junction bases numbered 8, after V lost 4 bases and J lost 1 base. CDR3 coding DNA: TGCGCCAGCAGCCCATCCCCACAGGGGGCGAACACTGAAGCTTTCTTT. It is translated as CASSPSPQGANTEAFF.

V and J are TRBV6-6 and TRBJ2-3, with 10 nucleotides matching TRBD1. V was pared by 5 bases and J by 8 bases, with 10 bases of the junction left unmatched. This CDR3 spans 15 amino acids. The germline V gene encodes CDR1 MNHNY and CDR2 SVGAGI (reference sequence). For the CDR3, the DNA is TGTGCCAGCAGTACGGGACAGGGGAGCTTGGGTACGCAGTATTTT. It codes for CASSTGQGSLGTQYF.

V usage is TRBV5-1 and J usage is TRBJ1-1; 8 bases agree with TRBD1. The CDR3 spans 12 residues. Germline trimming cut 3 bases from V and 8 bases from J; bases unmatched to any gene: 3. The V gene's germline CDR1 is SGHRS and CDR2 YFSETQ. CDR3 in amino acids: CASSSTGAEAFF. CDR3 bases: TGCGCCAGCAGCTCGACAGGGGCCGAAGCTTTCTTT. Drawing the rest from reference TRBV5-1 and TRBJ1-1, the complete variable domain is KAGVTQTPRYLIKTRGQQVTLSCSPISGHRSVSWYQQTPGQGLQFLFEYFSETQRNKGNFPGRFSGRQFSNSRSEMNVSTLELGDSALYLCASSSTGAEAFFGQGTRLTVV.

The rearrangement joins TRBV6-5 to TRBJ2-7, with 7 bases that match TRBD2. Unmatched junction bases numbered 9, after V lost 6 bases and J lost 7 bases. The CDR3 contains 13 residues. From germline, CDR1 is MNHEY and CDR2 SVGAGI. The CDR3 loop is CASSNLPGGEQYF. CDR3 DNA sequence: TGTGCCAGCAGCAATCTTCCGGGGGGAGAGCAGTACTTC.

The chain couples TRBV5-4 to TRBJ2-5; TRBD2 aligns across 13 bases. Unmatched junction bases numbered 10, after V lost 1 base and J lost 1 base. CDR3 length equals 19 residues. CDR1 is SGHNT and CDR2 is YYREEE in the germline V gene (reference sequence). CDR3 bases: TGTGCCAGCAGCTTGCTTATACTAGCGGGAGGGCCTATCCAAGAGACCCAGTACTTC. Translating gives CASSLLILAGGPIQETQYF.

The CDR3 loop reads CASSMAPGGSTYNEQFF. Here the CDR3 DNA reads TGTGCCAGTAGTATGGCCCCAGGCGGGAGTACCTACAATGAGCAGTTCTTC. V and J are TRBV19 and TRBJ2-1, with 7 bases matching TRBD2. This CDR3 has 17 amino acids. V shed 3 bases and J 2 bases; nucleotides not matched to a gene: 10. In germline, CDR1 is LNHDA, CDR2 SQIVND (reference sequence).

This clone was found once. This chain links TRBV19 with TRBJ2-1; D might be TRBD1 (6 bases). The CDR3 consists of 15 residues. Trimming removed 2 bases at V and 2 bases at J, with 10 bases between. Germline V CDR1 and CDR2: LNHDA, SQIVND (reference sequence). The CDR3, as DNA: TGTGCCAGTAGTATAAGAGGGACAACCTACAATGAGCAGTTCTTC. Its protein product is CASSIRGTTYNEQFF.

The chain has TRBV2 and TRBJ2-5, with 10 bases lining up with TRBD2. Germline CDR1 and CDR2: SNHLY and FYNNEI. The CDR3 consists of 18 residues. The trim removed 6 bases at V and 4 bases at J, leaving 17 bases unmatched. The CDR3 nucleotides read TGTGCCAGCAGGGGGCTTATTTTAGCGGGAGGAGGTCGAGAGACCCAGTACTTC. Amino acid sequence: CASRGLILAGGGRETQYF.

The V and J genes are TRBV7-3 and TRBJ1-4; D might be TRBD1 (5 bases). V was trimmed by 0 bases and J by 5 bases, leaving 13 bases between them. CDR3 length: 16 residues. Germline lookup yields CDR1 SGHTA and CDR2 FQGTGA. The CDR3 protein is CASSLTGSGGNEKLFF. The CDR3 coding sequence is TGTGCCAGCAGCTTAACGGGGTCCGGGGGGAATGAAAAACTGTTTTTT.

The chain has TRBV29-1 and TRBJ2-5; TRBD2 agrees at 11 bases. The CDR3 extends over 15 amino acids. Trimming at V came to 6 bases and at J to 3 bases, leaving 9 bases not matched to a gene. Germline CDR1 is SQVTM and CDR2 is ANQGSEA. This CDR3 reads CSVPTGTSGKETQYF. DNA of the CDR3: TGCAGCGTGCCAACCGGGACTAGCGGAAAAGAGACCCAGTACTTC.

The chain couples TRBV4-2 to TRBJ2-7, with D possibly being TRBD1 (5 bases). V was cut by 0 bases and J by 0 bases, with 15 bases left in between. Germline CDR1 is LGHNA and CDR2 is YNFKEQ. The length of the CDR3 is 17 residues. The CDR3: CASSQDRGGALSYEQYF. CDR3 bases: TGTGCCAGCAGCCAAGATAGGGGTGGAGCTCTCTCCTACGAGCAGTACTTC.

The chain has TRBV9 and TRBJ1-1; TRBD1 agrees at 7 bases. Trimming removed 3 bases from V and 0 bases from J; junction bases left unmatched: 5. The CDR3 is made up of 15 amino acids. The germline V gene encodes CDR1 SGDLS and CDR2 YYNGEE. The CDR3 region has the DNA TGTGCCAGCAGCGGCCGGACAGGTATGAACACTGAAGCTTTCTTT. It encodes CASSGRTGMNTEAFF.

As to this clone: This likely reflects a read error, since a far larger clone is one base away. Other DNA sequences in this specimen translate into the identical CDR3. This rearrangement joins TRBV7-2 to TRBJ2-7; D is unclear. From germline, CDR1 is SGHTA and CDR2 FQGNSA. This CDR3 comprises 13 residues. The V end was cut by 5 bases, the J end by 6 bases, with 14 bases between. The CDR3 DNA reads as TGTGCCAGCAGCCCCGGTCCCGATCGCGAGCAGTACTTC. As protein: CASSPGPDREQYF.

This chain links TRBV9 with TRBJ2-5; D is undetermined. Germline V gene lookup returns CDR1 SGDLS and CDR2 YYNGEE. Trimming removed 10 bases at V and 9 bases at J, with 10 bases between. The CDR3 loop spans 9 amino acids. The CDR3 nucleotides read TGTGCCTCAGGATCCCCCCAGTACTTC. As protein: CASGSPQYF.

The chain recombines TRBV19 with TRBJ2-2; TRBD1 matches at 8 bases. The CDR3 contains 16 residues. Germline V gene sequence: CDR1 LNHDA, CDR2 SQIVND (reference sequence). V lost 2 bases, J lost 8 bases, and 10 bases stayed unmatched. Written as DNA, the CDR3 is TGTGCCAGTAGTATAAGTCAGGGGGCTATGAGGGGGGAGCTGTTTTTT. Its protein product is CASSISQGAMRGELFF.

This clone is a singleton in its sample. CDR3 amino acids: CASSFTSGSAYEQYF. The CDR3 DNA is TGTGCCAGCAGTTTCACTAGCGGGTCTGCCTACGAGCAGTACTTC. The J gene is TRBJ2-7, the V gene TRBV6-5, with TRBD2 matching 9 bases. The CDR3 contains 15 residues. V was clipped by 4 bases and J by 2 bases; unmatched bases: 6. Germline V gene lookup returns CDR1 MNHEY and CDR2 SVGAGI.

This sequence joins TRBV28 and TRBJ1-2; unclear D gene. The CDR3 contains 14 residues. Trimming took 8 bases from V and 2 from J, leaving 15 bases between them. From germline, CDR1 is MDHEN and CDR2 SYDVKM. CDR3 region: CASGVGLGNYGYTF. The CDR3 region has the DNA TGTGCCAGCGGAGTGGGTCTCGGGAACTATGGCTACACCTTC.

This clone showed up just once. This rearrangement joins TRBV7-9 to TRBJ1-1, with 9 bases lining up with TRBD1. This CDR3 has 16 amino acids. The germline V gene has CDR1 SEHNR and CDR2 FQNEAQ (reference sequence). V was clipped by 5 bases and J by 1 base; unmatched bases: 8. The CDR3 DNA sequence: TGTGCCAGCAGCCCTGACCACAGGGGGCAGAACACTGAAGCTTTCTTT. It specifies CASSPDHRGQNTEAFF.

The rearrangement joins TRBV25-1 to TRBJ1-2; D ambiguous. Trimming stripped 2 bases from V and 2 bases from J, with 6 bases between. This CDR3 contains 13 residues. The V gene's germline CDR1 is MGHDK and CDR2 SYGVNS. DNA of the CDR3: TGTGCCAGCAGTGAACACGGGAACTATGGCTACACCTTC. Translated, it gives CASSEHGNYGYTF.

This clone was detected once. The sample carries other DNA sequences with the same CDR3. This CDR3 reads CASSPGQQETQYF. The DNA of the CDR3 is TGTGCCAGCTCACCGGGACAGCAAGAGACCCAGTACTTC. This chain joins TRBV18 and TRBJ2-5, with TRBD1 matching 7 bases. The CDR3 extends over 13 amino acids. V dropped 3 bases and J dropped 2; count of bases not matched to a gene: 0. Germline CDR1 is KGHSH and CDR2 is LQKENI.

The rearrangement uses TRBV7-2 and TRBJ2-1; 9 bases are a match to TRBD2. V was pared by 2 bases and J by 7 bases, with 6 bases of the junction left unmatched. Per the germline V gene, CDR1 is SGHTA and CDR2 is FQGNSA. The CDR3 is 15 amino acids. DNA of the CDR3: TGTGCCAGCAGCTTAACTCGCGGGAGGGTGAATGAGCAGTTCTTC. This codes for CASSLTRGRVNEQFF.

The rearrangement uses TRBV28 and TRBJ2-1; TRBD2 matches at 8 bases. Germline trimming cut 5 bases from V and 1 base from J; bases unmatched to any gene: 13. This CDR3 region has 18 residues. Germline V gives CDR1 MDHEN, CDR2 SYDVKM. Written as DNA, the CDR3 is TGTGCCAGCAGTACCCCCGGAGTAGCGGGGACTTCCTACAATGAGCAGTTCTTC. Encoded protein: CASSTPGVAGTSYNEQFF.

The chain links TRBV9 to TRBJ2-1; 7 nucleotides agree with TRBD2. The germline CDR1 and CDR2 sequences are SGDLS and YYNGEE. V was pared by 0 bases and J by 5 bases, with 2 bases of the junction left unmatched. CDR3 length: 14 amino acids. The CDR3 DNA follows: TGTGCCAGCAGCGTAGTAAGCGGGAACAATGAGCAGTTCTTC. Its translation is CASSVVSGNNEQFF.

The chain links TRBV7-8 to TRBJ2-2, with 10 bases that match TRBD2. The CDR3 spans 19 residues. Germline V lookup: CDR1 SGHVS, CDR2 FQNEAQ. With V trimmed by 1 base and J by 5 bases, 13 bases remained unmatched. The CDR3: CASSLDRRVAGGSTGELFF. CDR3 DNA: TGTGCCAGCAGCTTAGATAGGAGGGTAGCGGGAGGTAGTACCGGGGAGCTGTTTTTT.